These T cell receptor beta chains were read from a single sample in a study of early T cells in non-severe SARS-CoV-2 infection. TCRdb independently ran MiXCR on the 5' RACE reads; one entry per CDR3 protein. Of about 42,000 distinct CDR3 sequences in the sample, approximately 7.1% were seen once. The sample was whole blood. The receptors shown here come from an adult who was a healthcare worker with PCR-confirmed SARS-CoV-2 infection or an uninfected control (not recorded which). Both conserved end residues are part of each CDR3. D genes are given only for firm matches. The size entry is marked missing in some rows and otherwise reads once, few, many or a size class.

size: many
D: TRBD1
V: TRBV7-3
J: TRBJ1-2
CDR3: CASSSTGGRYGYTF
DNA: TGTGCCAGCAGCTCTACAGGGGGACGGTATGGCTACACCTTC

size: NA
D: NA
V: TRBV10-3
J: TRBJ2-7
CDR3: CATSSPTYEQYF
DNA: TGTGCCACCAGCTCGCCTACCTACGAGCAGTACTTC

size: NA
D: TRBD1
V: TRBV6-6
J: TRBJ2-1
CDR3: CASSYVGQGNEQFF
DNA: TGTGCCAGCAGTTACGTGGGACAGGGCAATGAGCAGTTCTTC

size: NA
D: NA
V: TRBV30
J: TRBJ1-2
CDR3: CAWKSGVYGYTF
DNA: TGTGCCTGGAAAAGTGGGGTTTATGGCTACACCTTC

size: NA
D: TRBD1
V: TRBV3-1
J: TRBJ1-1
CDR3: CASSQRQGWSTEAFF
DNA: TGTGCCAGCAGCCAAAGACAGGGATGGAGCACTGAAGCTTTCTTT

size: NA
D: NA
V: TRBV21-1
J: TRBJ2-2
CDR3: CASIGDRGFTGELFF
DNA: TGTGCCAGCATCGGGGACAGGGGCTTCACCGGGGAGCTGTTTTTT

size: few
D: NA
V: TRBV7-9
J: TRBJ2-2
CDR3: CASSFNTGELFF
DNA: TGTGCCAGCAGCTTCAACACCGGGGAGCTGTTTTTT

size: NA
D: TRBD1
V: TRBV5-1
J: TRBJ2-7
CDR3: CASSLDGTASYEQYF
DNA: TGCGCCAGCAGCTTGGACGGGACAGCCTCCTACGAGCAGTACTTC

size: many
D: NA
V: TRBV11-2
J: TRBJ1-6
CDR3: CASSLSGGNYNSPLHF
DNA: TGTGCCAGCAGCTTATCAGGCGGGAACTATAATTCACCCCTCCACTTT

size: few
D: NA
V: TRBV12-3/TRBV12-4
J: TRBJ2-1
CDR3: CASNSPGVNEQFF
DNA: TGTGCCAGCAACTCCCCCGGGGTAAATGAGCAGTTCTTC

size: few
D: NA
V: TRBV10-2
J: TRBJ2-1
CDR3: CASSEWGNEQFF
DNA: TGCGCCAGCAGTGAATGGGGGAATGAGCAGTTCTTC

size: many
D: NA
V: TRBV13
J: TRBJ2-2
CDR3: CASSLVYGGNTGELFF
DNA: TGTGCCAGCAGCCTAGTTTACGGGGGGAACACCGGGGAGCTGTTTTTT

size: few
D: NA
V: TRBV29-1
J: TRBJ1-1
CDR3: CSVSGRMYTEAFF
DNA: TGCAGCGTTTCAGGTCGAATGTACACTGAAGCTTTCTTT

size: few
D: NA
V: TRBV20-1
J: TRBJ2-7
CDR3: CSTEVADEQYF
DNA: TGCAGTACGGAGGTAGCGGACGAGCAGTACTTC

size: many
D: NA
V: TRBV6-2/TRBV6-3
J: TRBJ1-2
CDR3: CASSPQEVYGYTF
DNA: TGTGCCAGCAGCCCACAAGAAGTCTATGGCTACACCTTC

size: NA
D: TRBD1
V: TRBV24-1
J: TRBJ2-1
CDR3: CATKGNLTGGIDEQFF
DNA: TGTGCCACCAAGGGGAACCTCACAGGGGGCATTGATGAGCAGTTCTTC

size: many
D: NA
V: TRBV4-1
J: TRBJ2-2
CDR3: CASSHLGELFF
DNA: TGCGCCAGCAGCCACCTGGGCGAGCTGTTTTTT